These 27 T cell receptor beta chains were sequenced from one sample in a study of response to subunit inactivated influenza vaccine (dated 2018 in TCRdb). The library was prepared using RT-PCR. Sequencing instrument: Illumina HiSeq 2500. TCRdb reanalyzed the raw reads on its own, using fastp at Q25 for trimming and MiXCR for clone calling, and kept in-frame beta chains. Under each unique CDR3 protein, matching rows form one entry showing the most common genes and DNA. The sample yields fewer than 550,000 distinct CDR3 sequences; roughly 23% were counted once. Under 2.5% of the sample is taken by the ten largest. The sequenced sample was CD4+ T cells sorted from PBMCs, obtained around 5 days after vaccination. Receptor source: a man aged 50-60 years who received an inactivated influenza vaccine. Donor details come from another sample of the same person, matched by shared clones.

This clonotype was picked up a small number of times. The chain combines TRBV7-9 with TRBJ1-3; D not resolved. The CDR3 length is 14 residues. Germline loops: CDR1 SEHNR, CDR2 FQNEAQ (reference sequence). The V end was cut by 5 bases, the J end by 2 bases, with 10 bases between. CDR3 in amino acids: CASSPPGTGNTIYF. CDR3 sequence (DNA): TGTGCCAGCAGCCCGCCGGGTACTGGAAACACCATATATTTT.

This sequence joins TRBV28 and TRBJ2-6; D is possibly TRBD1 or TRBD2 (6 bases each). This CDR3 spans 18 amino acids. CDR1 and CDR2 from the germline V gene are MDHEN and SYDVKM. The V end lost 4 bases, the J end lost 0 bases, and 16 bases lay between the germline ends. CDR3 bases: TGTGCCAGCAGTTCCCACGAGGGGGGTTTCTCTGGGGCCAACGTCCTGACTTTC. Translating it yields CASSSHEGGFSGANVLTF.

This sequence joins TRBV7-6 and TRBJ2-3; no firm D call. Germline loops: CDR1 SGHVS, CDR2 FNYEAQ. Trimming removed 1 base at V and 2 bases at J, with 7 bases between. The CDR3 extends over 14 amino acids. CDR3 nucleotide sequence: TGTGCCAGCAGCTTAGTGTCTCCCACAGATACGCAGTATTTT. Protein product: CASSLVSPTDTQYF.

This clonotype was seen a handful of times. The genes are TRBV12-3 or TRBV12-4 and TRBJ2-3; 11 positions agree with TRBD1. CDR3 size: 16 residues. V was clipped by 5 bases and J by 0 bases; unmatched bases: 4. The CDR3 coding sequence is TGTGCCAGCAGTCGGACAGGGGGCAGAAGCACAGATACGCAGTATTTT. Encoded protein: CASSRTGGRSTDTQYF.

V gene TRBV6-6 combines with J gene TRBJ2-1; the D gene is possibly TRBD2 (5 bases). Germline assignment: CDR1 MNHNY and CDR2 SVGAGI (reference sequence). The CDR3 length is 13 residues. V lost 2 bases to trimming and J lost 10 bases, with 12 bases between them. CDR3 coding DNA: TGTGCCAGCAGTTACCGTGGAGGAGGAGAGCAGTTCTTC. Amino acid sequence: CASSYRGGGEQFF.

This clonotype was observed a few times. The chain employs TRBV28 and TRBJ2-5, with a possible D match to TRBD1 (5 bases). This CDR3 region has 13 residues. Germline lookup yields CDR1 MDHEN and CDR2 SYDVKM. Trimming took off 5 bases at V and 2 bases at J, with 9 bases between the two ends. The CDR3 here is CASSGHIQETQYF. The DNA for the CDR3 is TGTGCCAGCAGTGGACATATACAAGAGACCCAGTACTTC.

This chain links TRBV20-1 with TRBJ2-5, with a weak D call TRBD2 (5 bases). This CDR3 has 14 amino acids. CDR1 is DFQATT and CDR2 is SNEGSKA in the germline V gene (reference sequence). Trimming cost V 0 bases and J 2 bases, with 10 bases left between them. CDR3 nucleotides: TGCAGTGCTAGAGAACCGGGATCTCAAGAGACCCAGTACTTC. It is translated as CSAREPGSQETQYF.

V gene TRBV18 combines with J gene TRBJ2-1; D gene unclear. V was clipped by 3 bases and J by 3 bases, with 15 bases between them. Germline V lookup: CDR1 KGHSH, CDR2 LQKENI. The CDR3 has 16 residues. CDR3 DNA: TGTGCCAGCTCACCCATGGCCCCGACCCGCTACAATGAGCAGTTCTTC. This codes for CASSPMAPTRYNEQFF. The variable domain in full, with the rest retrieved from reference TRBV18 and TRBJ2-1, is NAGVMQNPRHLVRRRGQEARLRCSPMKGHSHVYWYRQLPEEGLKFMVYLQKENIIDESGMPKERFSAEFPKEGPSILRIQQVVRGDSAAYFCASSPMAPTRYNEQFFGPGTRLTVL.

The chain uses TRBV21-1 and TRBJ2-7. TRBV21-1 counts as a pseudogene. There are 12 residues in the CDR3. The chain's CDR3 is CASSNLGYEQYF. The CDR3 DNA follows: TGTGCCAGCAGCAATTTAGGCTACGAGCAGTACTTC.

The chain joins TRBV6-6 to TRBJ2-7; no clear D. The CDR3 length is 12 residues. V was cut by 2 bases and J by 3 bases, with 5 bases left in between. Germline V gene sequence: CDR1 MNHNY, CDR2 SVGAGI (reference sequence). The CDR3 DNA reads TGTGCCAGCAGTTACATCGGCTACGAGCAGTACTTC. Translated: CASSYIGYEQYF.

This clonotype was detected only a few times. The J gene is TRBJ1-2, the V gene TRBV5-1, with D unclear. V was clipped by 0 bases and J by 6 bases, with 9 bases between them. Germline V lookup: CDR1 SGHRS, CDR2 YFSETQ. The CDR3 length is 13 residues. CDR3 residues: CASSLVLNDGYTF. CDR3 nucleotide sequence: TGCGCCAGCAGCTTGGTACTAAACGATGGCTACACCTTC.

As DNA, the CDR3 is TGCAGTGCTAGAGATCGACAACAGACGACCTACTACAATGAGCAGTTCTTC. Amino acid sequence: CSARDRQQTTYYNEQFF. The chain employs TRBV20-1 and TRBJ2-1; unclear D gene. This CDR3 spans 17 amino acids. CDR1 and CDR2 (germline): DFQATT, SNEGSKA (reference sequence). Trimming removed 0 bases from V and 3 bases from J, with 18 bases in between.

J is TRBJ1-5 and V is TRBV20-1, with 7 nucleotides matching TRBD1. The CDR3 covers 13 residues. Looked up from germline, CDR1 is DFQATT and CDR2 is SNEGSKA (reference sequence). Trimming removed 3 bases from V and 6 bases from J; junction bases left unmatched: 5. DNA for the CDR3: TGCAGTGCTAGTATCAGGGGGGGTCAGCCCCAGCATTTT. This codes for CSASIRGGQPQHF.

This clonotype has only a few counts. V and J are TRBV7-2 and TRBJ1-2; D gene uncertain. The CDR3 covers 15 residues. Germline V gene lookup returns CDR1 SGHTA and CDR2 FQGNSA. The V gene lost 5 bases and the J gene lost 0 bases, with 13 bases spanning the gap. CDR3 region: CASSRGPPPNYGYTF. The DNA of the CDR3 is TGTGCCAGCAGCCGGGGTCCCCCTCCTAACTATGGCTACACCTTC.

This clonotype has a handful of counts. CDR3 DNA sequence: TGTGCCAGCAGCTTTGACAGCGTGTATGGCTACACCTTC. Protein: CASSFDSVYGYTF. The chain uses TRBV11-2 and TRBJ1-2, with D possibly TRBD1 on 5 matching bases. The germline V gene has CDR1 SGHAT and CDR2 FQNNGV. The CDR3 length is 13 residues. The V end lost 3 bases, the J end lost 5 bases, and 10 bases lay between the germline ends.

The chain joins TRBV3-1 to TRBJ2-5, with D perhaps given as TRBD1 or TRBD2 (5 bases each). V was trimmed by 6 bases and J by 5 bases, leaving 16 bases between them. The CDR3 runs to 14 residues. Germline V gene data show CDR1 as LGHDT and CDR2 as YNNKEL (reference sequence). The CDR3 here is CASSMHRTSETQYF. The DNA of the CDR3 is TGTGCCAGCAGTATGCACAGGACTTCCGAGACCCAGTACTTC.

This clonotype was detected many times. The V and J genes are TRBV6-2 or TRBV6-3 and TRBJ2-5; 10 nucleotides line up with TRBD2. V lost 0 bases and J lost 1; bases outside the gene matches: 2. The CDR3 has 16 residues. CDR1 is MNHEY, CDR2 SVGEGT, per germline. The chain's CDR3 is CASSYSLAGVQETQYF. The DNA for the CDR3 is TGTGCCAGCAGTTACTCGCTAGCGGGAGTCCAAGAGACCCAGTACTTC.

The V call is TRBV19, the J call TRBJ1-5; no clear D. Germline CDR1 LNHDA, CDR2 SQIVND (reference sequence). The CDR3 loop spans 14 amino acids. V lost 5 bases and J 0 bases, leaving 8 bases between the germline ends. DNA of the CDR3: TGTGCCAGTAGTCGGTCAGATAGCAATCAGCCCCAGCATTTT. Residues: CASSRSDSNQPQHF.

This clonotype was seen once. This chain joins TRBV10-3 and TRBJ1-6; tentative D call: TRBD1 (5 bases). The CDR3 has 14 amino acids. Trimming removed 4 bases from V and 10 bases from J, with 14 bases in between. Per the germline V gene, CDR1 is ENHRY and CDR2 is SYGVKD. The CDR3 sequence is CAISVGGVRSPLHF. The CDR3 DNA follows: TGTGCCATCAGTGTGGGGGGAGTGAGGTCACCCCTCCACTTT.

The rearrangement uses TRBV5-5 and TRBJ2-1; TRBD2 matches at 16 bases. The CDR3 length is 18 residues. CDR1 SGHKS and CDR2 YYEKEE come from the germline V gene (reference sequence). Unmatched junction bases numbered 4, after V lost 4 bases and J lost 0 bases. CDR3 sequence reads: CASSSGTSGGASYNEQFF. The CDR3 bases are TGTGCCAGCAGCAGCGGGACTAGCGGGGGGGCCTCCTACAATGAGCAGTTCTTC.

The chain joins TRBV7-2 to TRBJ2-1; 9 bases line up with TRBD1. The J segment lost 4 bases and the V segment lost 6 bases, leaving 4 bases of the junction unmatched. The V gene's germline CDR1 is SGHTA and CDR2 FQGNSA. CDR3 size: 14 residues. The CDR3 protein is CASRDRGVYNEQFF. DNA of the CDR3: TGTGCCAGCAGAGACAGGGGGGTTTACAATGAGCAGTTCTTC.

This rearrangement joins TRBV6-2 or TRBV6-3 to TRBJ1-4; 7 bases match TRBD1. The CDR3 has 16 residues. Germline CDR1 and CDR2: MNHEY and SVGEGT. V lost 6 bases to trimming and J lost 4 bases; unmatched junction nucleotides: 11. The CDR3 bases are TGTGCCAGCAGCCTGGGACAGCGCCAGAATAATGAAAAACTGTTTTTT. It is translated as CASSLGQRQNNEKLFF.

This clonotype has a handful of counts. The chain employs TRBV7-6 and TRBJ2-5; TRBD1 matches 8 bases. The germline gives CDR1 SGHVS, CDR2 FNYEAQ. The CDR3 consists of 17 residues. V lost 4 bases and J lost 4; bases outside the gene matches: 14. CDR3 residues: CASSSHTGGGGRETQYF. The CDR3 DNA follows: TGTGCCAGCAGCTCCCACACAGGGGGAGGTGGGAGAGAGACCCAGTACTTC.

This clonotype has more than one count but fewer than ten. The chain links TRBV20-1 to TRBJ1-5; TRBD1 matches at 7 bases. The J segment lost 7 bases and the V segment lost 1 base, leaving 4 bases of the junction unmatched. Germline CDR1 DFQATT, CDR2 SNEGSKA (reference sequence). This CDR3 spans 13 amino acids. The CDR3 here is CSARGQGEQPQHF. The CDR3 DNA is TGCAGTGCTAGAGGACAGGGTGAACAGCCCCAGCATTTT.

This clonotype was recorded a few times. V and J are TRBV7-8 and TRBJ2-1; D is unresolved. V lost 0 bases, J lost 8 bases, and 8 bases lay in between. Germline loops: CDR1 SGHVS, CDR2 FQNEAQ. CDR3 length equals 13 residues. The CDR3 sequence: CASSLAPDDEQFF. CDR3 DNA: TGTGCCAGCAGCTTAGCCCCTGACGATGAGCAGTTCTTC.

The V gene is TRBV6-2 or TRBV6-3, the J gene TRBJ1-6; D might be TRBD1 (5 bases). V gave up 5 bases and J gave up 7 bases, with 15 bases separating them. Germline loops: CDR1 MNHEY, CDR2 SVGEGT. The CDR3 is 15 residues long. The CDR3 DNA sequence: TGTGCCAGCAGTAGCTCCGGGACGAAGAATTCACCCCTCCACTTT. Protein product: CASSSSGTKNSPLHF.

There are many counts of this clonotype. J is TRBJ2-5 and V is TRBV11-2; D is ambiguous. This CDR3 region has 13 residues. Trimming shortened V by 3 bases and J by 0 bases, and 5 bases separated the two germline ends. CDR1 and CDR2 (germline): SGHAT, FQNNGV. The CDR3 sequence is CASSFDNQETQYF. In DNA form, the CDR3 reads TGTGCCAGCAGCTTCGACAACCAAGAGACCCAGTACTTC.